These 21 T cell receptor beta chains share one sample of origin, sequenced in a study of blood T cell repertoires in COVID-19. This table comes from immunoSEQ multiplex PCR, and its TCRdb copy is limited to in-frame clones, with some not included. The sample includes around 130,000 clones, 70% to 90% of them seen just once. Input material: peripheral blood. All receptors come from a human donor in a cohort sampled during active COVID-19.

Only one count was recorded for this clone. DNA of the CDR3: TGTGCCAGCAACCTCAGGGGGTCCCCTGGCTACACCTTC. Residues: CASNLRGSPGYTF. This chain connects TRBV12-3 or TRBV12-4 to TRBJ1-2; 7 positions agree with TRBD1. This CDR3 contains 13 residues. Trimming took 7 bases from V and 7 from J; bases not matched to a gene: 9.

This clone turned up a few times. The CDR3 sequence is CASSQAPSESYEQYF. Here the CDR3 DNA reads TGTGCCAGCAGCCAAGCCCCTAGCGAAAGCTACGAGCAGTACTTC. The chain is built from TRBV4-2 and TRBJ2-7; D may be TRBD2 (6 bases). This CDR3 contains 15 residues. In germline, CDR1 is LGHNA, CDR2 YNFKEQ. The V end was cut by 1 base, the J end by 3 bases, with 13 bases between.

The rearrangement links TRBV6-5 to TRBJ2-7; TRBD2 might be the D (6 bases). This CDR3 contains 14 residues. Trimming cost V 11 bases and J 3 bases, with 20 bases left between them. CDR1 and CDR2 from the germline V gene are MNHEY and SVGAGI. The CDR3 loop is CALRRDPGSYEQYF. The CDR3 DNA reads as TGTGCCCTCCGCCGGGACCCCGGGAGCTACGAGCAGTACTTC.

The V and J genes are TRBV2 and TRBJ1-1; 10 bases line up with TRBD1. CDR3 size: 14 residues. CDR1 SNHLY and CDR2 FYNNEI come from the germline V gene. Germline trimming cut 10 bases from V and 4 bases from J; bases unmatched to any gene: 9. The DNA for the CDR3 is TGTGCCAATACCCGGGACAGGGGATCCACTGAAGCTTTCTTT. Protein sequence: CANTRDRGSTEAFF.

The chain uses TRBV6-5 and TRBJ2-7; D is unresolved. The ends were cut back, 5 bases at V and 6 bases at J, with 11 bases in the middle. The CDR3 has 12 amino acids. The germline CDR1 and CDR2 sequences are MNHEY and SVGAGI. The CDR3 loop reads CASSRPGGEQYF. The CDR3, as DNA: TGTGCCAGCAGTAGGCCTGGCGGCGAGCAGTACTTC.

This chain uses TRBV11-2 with TRBJ1-1, with D maybe TRBD1 (5 bases). Trimming shortened V by 5 bases and J by 3 bases, and 13 bases separated the two germline ends. The CDR3 loop spans 14 amino acids. Germline CDR1 and CDR2: SGHAT and FQNNGV. The CDR3 reads CASSPLAGDTEAFF. The CDR3 DNA is TGTGCCAGCAGCCCCCTGGCGGGGGACACTGAAGCTTTCTTT.

The chain uses TRBV7-8 and TRBJ2-5; 11 nucleotides align to TRBD2. V lost 1 base and J lost 2; bases outside the gene matches: 12. This CDR3 contains 19 residues. Germline CDR1 is SGHVS and CDR2 is FQNEAQ. The CDR3 coding sequence is TGTGCCAGCAGCTTAGTCGGTAGAGTACTAGCGGGGGATCAAGAGACCCAGTACTTC. Translating gives CASSLVGRVLAGDQETQYF.

The V gene is TRBV7-7, the J gene TRBJ2-2; 7 bases are shared with TRBD2. V lost 5 bases, J lost 4 bases, and 7 bases stayed unmatched. This CDR3 is built from 15 residues. Germline loops: CDR1 SSHAT, CDR2 FNYEAQ (reference sequence). CDR3 in DNA: TGTGCCAGCAGCCGAAGCGGGGTCGGCACCGGGGAGCTGTTTTTT. It translates to CASSRSGVGTGELFF.

V usage is TRBV5-1 and J usage is TRBJ2-7; TRBD1 might be the D (6 bases). Germline CDR1 and CDR2: SGHRS and YFSETQ. V shed 5 bases and J shed 3 bases, with 12 bases lying between them. CDR3 length: 13 residues. CDR3 protein: CASSWDTNYEQYF. The CDR3 bases are TGCGCCAGCAGTTGGGACACTAACTACGAGCAGTACTTC.

The chain joins TRBV7-9 to TRBJ2-3; D remains unclear. Deletions cut 0 bases from V and 0 bases from J, with 10 bases between. This CDR3 has 16 residues. In germline, CDR1 is SEHNR, CDR2 FQNEAQ (reference sequence). The CDR3 loop reads CASSLAKEMSTDTQYF. In nucleotides, the CDR3 is TGTGCCAGCAGCTTAGCTAAAGAGATGAGCACAGATACGCAGTATTTT. Based on the CDR3 plus reference TRBV7-9 and TRBJ2-3, the full variable domain is DTGVSQNPRHKITKRGQNVTFRCDPISEHNRLYWYRQTLGQGPEFLTYFQNEAQLEKSRLLSDRFSAERPKGSFSTLEIQRTEQGDSAMYLCASSLAKEMSTDTQYFGPGTRLTVL.

The chain links TRBV11-2 to TRBJ1-6; D uncertain. The CDR3 has 12 residues. V lost 3 bases, J lost 9 bases, and 6 bases lay in between. Germline CDR1 and CDR2: SGHAT and FQNNGV. DNA for the CDR3: TGTGCCAGCAGCTTTCCGGGTTCACCCCTCCACTTT. Amino acid sequence: CASSFPGSPLHF. Supplemented by reference TRBV11-2 and TRBJ1-6, the full variable domain reads EAGVAQSPRYKIIEKRQSVAFWCNPISGHATLYWYQQILGQGPKLLIQFQNNGVVDDSQLPKDRFSAERLKGVDSTLKIQPAKLEDSAVYLCASSFPGSPLHFGNGTRLTVT.

V gene TRBV19 combines with J gene TRBJ2-7, with D perhaps matching TRBD1 (5 bases). Germline V gives CDR1 LNHDA, CDR2 SQIVND (reference sequence). Trimming removed 5 bases at V and 5 bases at J, with 22 bases between. The CDR3 is made up of 16 amino acids. CDR3 in amino acids: CASSSSPTRQSDEQYF. The DNA of the CDR3 is TGTGCCAGTAGTTCGTCTCCGACAAGACAGAGCGACGAGCAGTACTTC. The full variable domain, with the rest looked up from reference TRBV19 and TRBJ2-7, is DGGITQSPKYLFRKEGQNVTLSCEQNLNHDAMYWYRQDPGQGLRLIYYSQIVNDFQKGDIAEGYSVSREKKESFPLTVTSAQKNPTAFYLCASSSSPTRQSDEQYFGPGTRLTVT.

This clone was observed once. The chain combines TRBV27 with TRBJ2-2, with 11 bases lining up with TRBD2. Germline V lookup: CDR1 MNHEY, CDR2 SMNVEV (reference sequence). This CDR3 is 17 amino acids long. The V gene end was trimmed by 1 base and the J gene end by 5 bases; junction bases not matched to a gene: 6. The CDR3 sequence: CASSLFLAGGLTGELFF. The DNA for the CDR3 is TGTGCCAGCAGTTTATTCCTAGCGGGGGGTCTGACCGGGGAGCTGTTTTTT.

The J gene is TRBJ2-2, the V gene TRBV9; 8 bases are shared with TRBD1. V trimming: 3 bases; J trimming: 6 bases; junction bases outside the gene matches: 4. The CDR3 has 14 amino acids. Germline CDR1 SGDLS, CDR2 YYNGEE. The DNA of the CDR3 is TGTGCCAGCAGCGGAAAACAGGGGGCCGGGGAGCTGTTTTTT. Translated: CASSGKQGAGELFF.

This clone was counted a few times. The chain uses TRBV21-1 and TRBJ2-2; the listed D gene, TRBD2, was not tested against the DNA. TRBV21-1 is a recognized pseudogene. The CDR3 runs 16 residues. CDR3 region: CASSFRDRVVTGELFF. The CDR3 DNA sequence: TGTGCCAGCAGCTTCCGGGATCGTGTAGTGACCGGGGAGCTGTTTTTT.

The V gene is TRBV2, the J gene TRBJ1-1; TRBD1 matches 7 bases. This CDR3 spans 14 amino acids. V was pared by 7 bases and J by 0 bases, with 5 bases of the junction left unmatched. Germline-derived CDR1 and CDR2 are SNHLY and FYNNEI. In DNA form, the CDR3 reads TGTGCCAGCACTGGACAGGATATGAACACTGAAGCTTTCTTT. The encoded protein is CASTGQDMNTEAFF.

This clone appeared a few times. V gene TRBV14 combines with J gene TRBJ2-1; a weak D match, TRBD2 (6 bases). The ends were cut back, 3 bases at V and 7 bases at J, with 10 bases in the middle. Germline-derived CDR1 and CDR2 are SGHDN and FVKESK. The CDR3 totals 13 residues. The chain's CDR3 is CASSHVLANEQFF. The DNA of the CDR3 is TGTGCCAGCAGCCATGTACTAGCTAATGAGCAGTTCTTC.

In this sample, this clone turned up once. This rearrangement joins TRBV3-1 (or the pseudogene TRBV3-2) to TRBJ1-3, with a tentative D call TRBD1 (5 bases). Germline V CDR1 and CDR2: LGHDT, YNNKEL (reference sequence). The V and J ends lost 1 base and 1 base respectively, with 8 bases between them. The CDR3 length is 15 residues. The CDR3 spells CASSQVRTSGNTIYF. The CDR3 DNA reads TGTGCCAGCAGCCAAGTAAGGACATCTGGAAACACCATATATTTT.

The chain links TRBV5-1 to TRBJ1-1; 7 bases line up with TRBD1. V dropped 1 base and J dropped 4; count of bases not matched to a gene: 4. Germline loops: CDR1 SGHRS, CDR2 YFSETQ. The CDR3 contains 14 residues. The CDR3 DNA reads TGCGCCAGCAGCTTGCACCGGGACAGCACTGAAGCTTTCTTT. Its protein product is CASSLHRDSTEAFF.

V gene TRBV5-1 combines with J gene TRBJ2-2; perhaps TRBD1 as D (5 bases). V lost 0 bases and J 7 bases, leaving 13 bases between the germline ends. Germline values: CDR1 SGHRS, CDR2 YFSETQ. The CDR3 runs 15 residues. The CDR3 DNA is TGCGCCAGCAGCTTGGGGGGCAGTGTAAGCGGGGAGCTGTTTTTT. Its protein is CASSLGGSVSGELFF.

This clone was found once. The chain uses TRBV3-1 (or the pseudogene TRBV3-2) and TRBJ1-6; TRBD1 matches 9 bases. Trimming cost V 0 bases and J 7 bases; bases outside gene matches: 16. CDR1 LGHDT and CDR2 YNNKEL come from the germline V gene (reference sequence). The CDR3 extends over 20 amino acids. The CDR3 protein is CASSQDLAGTGTFQNSPLHF. CDR3 sequence (DNA): TGTGCCAGCAGCCAAGATCTCGCCGGGACAGGGACTTTTCAAAATTCACCCCTCCACTTT.